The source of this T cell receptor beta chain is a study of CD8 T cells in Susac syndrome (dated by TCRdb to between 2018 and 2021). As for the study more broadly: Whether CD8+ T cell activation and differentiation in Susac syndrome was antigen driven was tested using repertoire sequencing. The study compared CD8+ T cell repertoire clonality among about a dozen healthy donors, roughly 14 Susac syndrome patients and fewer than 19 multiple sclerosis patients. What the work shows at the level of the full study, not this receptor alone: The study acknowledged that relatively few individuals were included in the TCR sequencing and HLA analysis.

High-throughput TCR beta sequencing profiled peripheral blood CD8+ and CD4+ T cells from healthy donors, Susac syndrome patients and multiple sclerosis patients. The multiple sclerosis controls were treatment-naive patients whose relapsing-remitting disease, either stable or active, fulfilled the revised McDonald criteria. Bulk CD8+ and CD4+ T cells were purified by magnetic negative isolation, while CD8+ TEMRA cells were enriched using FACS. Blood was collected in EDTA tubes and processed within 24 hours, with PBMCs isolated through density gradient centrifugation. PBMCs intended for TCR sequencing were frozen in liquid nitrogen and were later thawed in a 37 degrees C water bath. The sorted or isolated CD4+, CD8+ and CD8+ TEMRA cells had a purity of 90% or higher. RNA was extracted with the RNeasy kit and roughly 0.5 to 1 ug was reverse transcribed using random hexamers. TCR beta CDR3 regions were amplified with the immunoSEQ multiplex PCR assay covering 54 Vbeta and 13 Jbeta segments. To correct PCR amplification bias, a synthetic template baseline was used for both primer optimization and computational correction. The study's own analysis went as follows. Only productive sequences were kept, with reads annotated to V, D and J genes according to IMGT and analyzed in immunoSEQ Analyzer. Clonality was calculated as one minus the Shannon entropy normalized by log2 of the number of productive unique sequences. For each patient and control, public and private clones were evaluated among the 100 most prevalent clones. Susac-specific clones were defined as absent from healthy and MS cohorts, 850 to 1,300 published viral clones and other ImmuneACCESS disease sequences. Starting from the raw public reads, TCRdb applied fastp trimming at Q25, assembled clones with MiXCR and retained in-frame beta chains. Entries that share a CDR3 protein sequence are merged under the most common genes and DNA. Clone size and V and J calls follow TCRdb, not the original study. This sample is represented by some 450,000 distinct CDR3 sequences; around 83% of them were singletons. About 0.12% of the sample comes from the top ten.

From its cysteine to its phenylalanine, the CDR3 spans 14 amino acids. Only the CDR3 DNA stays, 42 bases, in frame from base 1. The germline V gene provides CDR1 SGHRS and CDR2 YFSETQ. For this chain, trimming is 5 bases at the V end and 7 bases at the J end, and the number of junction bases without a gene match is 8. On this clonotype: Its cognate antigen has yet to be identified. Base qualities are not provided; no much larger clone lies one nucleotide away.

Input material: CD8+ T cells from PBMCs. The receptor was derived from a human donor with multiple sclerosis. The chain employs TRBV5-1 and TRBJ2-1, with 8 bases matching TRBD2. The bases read TGCGCCAGCAGGGAGGGACTAGTAAGGAATGAGCAGTTCTTC. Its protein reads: CASREGLVRNEQFF.